The rows below give T cell receptor beta chains drawn from one sample of a study of human T cells and chemical hapten exposure. Each CDR3 protein gets one entry after TCRdb re-called the RACE reads with MiXCR. The sample has roughly 24,000 distinct CDR3 sequences, roughly a tenth seen once; the top ten hold about 7%. Here the sequenced sample was whole blood, taken in connection with sensitization to the hapten diphenylcyclopropenone (DPC). The receptors here all came from a man aged 25-45 years with alopecia areata. Some clones in this sample may be carry-over from other donors' samples. CDR3s include the opening cysteine and the closing phenylalanine or tryptophan. D genes are given only for firm matches. Rows may omit the clone size; those that give it use once, few, many or a size class.

NA	TRBV12-3/TRBV12-4	TRBJ2-3	NA	CASSLGGSGHTDTQYF	TGTGCCAGCAGTTTAGGGGGTTCCGGGCACACAGATACGCAGTATTTT
NA	TRBV12-5	TRBJ1-1	many	CASGLPQGLTGTEAFF	TGTGCTAGTGGTTTGCCCCAAGGGCTTACTGGCACTGAAGCTTTCTTT
TRBD2	TRBV9	TRBJ2-3	many	CASSDLLAGGTDTQYF	TGTGCCAGCAGCGACCTACTAGCGGGGGGCACAGATACGCAGTATTTT
NA	TRBV29-1	TRBJ1-2	NA	CSVEADNYGYTF	TGCAGCGTTGAGGCCGACAACTATGGCTACACCTTC
NA	TRBV30	TRBJ2-3	many	CAWSVAATDTDTQYF	TGTGCCTGGAGTGTAGCTGCGACTGACACAGATACGCAGTATTTT
NA	TRBV12-3/TRBV12-4	TRBJ2-4	many	CASSLGATRGGAKNIQYF	TGTGCCAGCAGTTTAGGGGCCACTAGAGGAGGGGCCAAAAACATTCAGTACTTC
NA	TRBV4-3	TRBJ1-2	many	CASSPRGEGLAGYTF	TGCGCCAGCAGCCCTCGAGGGGAGGGCTTGGCTGGCTACACCTTC
TRBD1	TRBV7-9	TRBJ1-1	many	CASSSLGDSNTEAFF	TGTGCCAGCAGCTCCCTGGGGGACAGTAACACTGAAGCTTTCTTT
NA	TRBV12-3/TRBV12-4	TRBJ1-5	NA	CASSSTGPNQPQHF	TGTGCCAGCAGTTCGACGGGACCCAATCAGCCCCAGCATTTT
NA	TRBV20-1	TRBJ2-7	many	CSARDQGSYEQYF	TGCAGTGCTAGAGACCAGGGGAGTTACGAGCAGTACTTC
NA	TRBV27	TRBJ1-2	NA	CASSSRPANYGYTF	TGTGCCAGCAGTTCGCGACCAGCTAACTATGGCTACACCTTC
TRBD1	TRBV7-2	TRBJ2-3	few	CASSFGQGAPDTQYF	TGTGCCAGCAGCTTCGGACAGGGGGCCCCAGATACGCAGTATTTT
TRBD1	TRBV14	TRBJ1-6	NA	CASSLRDRGNSPLHF	TGTGCCAGCAGCCTCCGGGACAGGGGGAATTCACCCCTCCACTTT
NA	TRBV5-5	TRBJ2-6	many	CASSVATGAGANVLTF	TGTGCCAGCAGCGTAGCGACTGGCGCCGGGGCCAACGTCCTGACTTTC
TRBD2	TRBV3-1	TRBJ2-3	few	CASSQLAGDTDTQYF	TGTGCCAGCAGCCAACTAGCGGGAGACACAGATACGCAGTATTTT
TRBD1	TRBV7-2	TRBJ2-1	NA	CASSEGTDNEQFF	TGTGCCAGCAGCGAAGGGACAGACAATGAGCAGTTCTTC
NA	TRBV5-1	TRBJ2-3	many	CASSPGLGDTQYF	TGCGCCAGCAGCCCCGGACTCGGAGATACGCAGTATTTT
NA	TRBV11-2	TRBJ2-7	many	CASSEAATGTYEQYF	TGTGCCAGCAGCGAAGCCGCTACAGGGACCTACGAGCAGTACTTC
NA	TRBV12-3/TRBV12-4	TRBJ2-3	NA	CASSIVRATQYF	TGTGCCAGCAGTATAGTTCGGGCTACGCAGTATTTT
TRBD2	TRBV10-1	TRBJ2-1	many	CASSESRTSGYNEQFF	TGCGCCAGCAGTGAGTCGAGGACTAGCGGCTACAATGAGCAGTTCTTC
NA	TRBV6-2/TRBV6-3	TRBJ2-3	many	CASSEPTRGTQYF	TGTGCCAGCAGTGAGCCCACAAGGGGTACGCAGTATTTT
NA	TRBV29-1	TRBJ1-6	NA	CSVPTVFNSPLHF	TGCAGCGTTCCGACAGTTTTTAATTCACCCCTCCACTTT
TRBD1	TRBV19	TRBJ1-5	many	CASSIIFKSGQKVPPQHF	TGTGCCAGTAGTATCATCTTTAAATCGGGACAGAAGGTTCCGCCCCAGCATTTT
NA	TRBV29-1	TRBJ2-5	many	CSVDRQDETQYF	TGCAGCGTTGATCGGCAGGACGAGACCCAGTACTTC
NA	TRBV18	TRBJ1-1	NA	CASSPPIENTEAFF	TGTGCCAGCTCACCACCGATCGAGAACACTGAAGCTTTCTTT
TRBD1	TRBV20-1	TRBJ2-7	NA	CSAGRRDRGLDEQYF	TGCAGTGCTGGAAGAAGGGACAGGGGGCTGGACGAGCAGTACTTC
NA	TRBV18	TRBJ1-6	many	CASSPMGQANSPLHF	TGTGCCAGCTCACCCATGGGCCAGGCCAATTCACCCCTCCACTTT
NA	TRBV16	TRBJ1-6	many	CASSQTGLDSPLHF	TGTGCCAGCAGCCAAACAGGGTTGGATTCACCCCTCCACTTT
TRBD1	TRBV6-1	TRBJ1-3	few	CASSPTGAGDTIYF	TGTGCCAGCAGTCCGACAGGGGCCGGAGACACCATATATTTT
TRBD2	TRBV28	TRBJ2-5	few	CASSRTSGVPARKTQYF	TGTGCCAGCAGTCGGACTAGCGGGGTCCCCGCGAGGAAGACCCAGTACTTC
NA	TRBV2	TRBJ1-1	NA	CASSELEVGTEAFF	TGTGCCAGCAGTGAATTGGAGGTAGGGACTGAAGCTTTCTTT
TRBD1	TRBV12-3/TRBV12-4	TRBJ2-2	few	CASSPRTGGYTGELFF	TGTGCCAGCAGTCCCCGGACAGGGGGCTACACCGGGGAGCTGTTTTTT
NA	TRBV7-2	TRBJ1-1	many	CASSLGRNTEAFF	TGTGCCAGCAGCTTAGGGAGGAACACTGAAGCTTTCTTT
TRBD1	TRBV7-2	TRBJ1-2	many	CASSSHGTGFGDNYGYTF	TGTGCCAGCAGCTCCCACGGGACAGGGTTTGGGGATAACTATGGCTACACCTTC
TRBD1	TRBV2	TRBJ2-1	NA	CARGDREAYNEQFF	TGTGCCAGAGGGGACAGGGAGGCCTACAATGAGCAGTTCTTC
TRBD1	TRBV29-1	TRBJ2-1	many	CSDRTGADEQFF	TGCAGCGACCGGACAGGAGCGGATGAGCAGTTCTTC
NA	TRBV7-2	TRBJ2-3	NA	CASSPSITDTQYF	TGTGCCAGCAGCCCCTCGATCACAGATACGCAGTATTTT
TRBD1	TRBV19	TRBJ1-2	many	CASSLGQLYGYTF	TGTGCCAGTAGTCTGGGACAGCTCTATGGCTACACCTTC
NA	TRBV20-1	TRBJ2-5	many	CSASSQGGARQETQYF	TGCAGTGCTAGTTCCCAAGGAGGGGCCCGGCAAGAGACCCAGTACTTC
NA	TRBV4-3	TRBJ2-3	many	CASSQDSTITADTQYF	TGCGCCAGCAGCCAAGATTCCACGATTACAGCAGATACGCAGTATTTT
TRBD1	TRBV6-1	TRBJ1-5	few	CASSSDRGELNQPQHF	TGTGCCAGCAGCTCGGACAGGGGGGAACTCAATCAGCCCCAGCATTTT
NA	TRBV19	TRBJ1-1	medium-sized	CASSIVPTGGTEAFF	TGTGCCAGTAGTATAGTCCCGACCGGAGGCACTGAAGCTTTCTTT
NA	TRBV6-2/TRBV6-3	TRBJ2-3	many	CASSPGASTGDTQYF	TGTGCCAGCAGTCCCGGGGCCTCCACCGGGGATACGCAGTATTTT
TRBD1	TRBV19	TRBJ2-1	many	CASRQTGNEQFF	TGTGCCAGTAGACAGACAGGGAATGAGCAGTTCTTC
NA	TRBV20-1	TRBJ1-4	many	CSARGQINEKLFF	TGCAGTGCTAGAGGTCAGATTAATGAAAAACTGTTTTTT
TRBD2	TRBV19	TRBJ2-1	many	CASSIESFSGRAFGEQFF	TGTGCCAGTAGTATCGAGTCCTTTAGCGGGAGGGCCTTTGGTGAGCAGTTCTTC
TRBD1	TRBV30	TRBJ1-1	few	CAWSPRDRGMAFF	TGTGCCTGGAGCCCCCGGGACAGGGGAATGGCTTTCTTT
TRBD1	TRBV3-1	TRBJ1-5	few	CASSRRDRDQPQHF	TGTGCCAGCAGCCGCCGGGACAGGGATCAGCCCCAGCATTTT
NA	TRBV27	TRBJ1-1	many	CATAIGQGRAEAFF	TGTGCCACAGCGATCGGTCAGGGGAGGGCTGAAGCTTTCTTT
NA	TRBV11-2	TRBJ2-2	many	CASRLTGGELFF	TGTGCCAGCAGACTTACTGGCGGGGAGCTGTTTTTT
TRBD2	TRBV7-9	TRBJ2-1	many	CASSLDGGRVSNEQFF	TGTGCCAGCAGCTTAGACGGCGGGAGAGTGTCCAATGAGCAGTTCTTC
NA	TRBV5-1	TRBJ1-6	once	CAGDQGTRVSYNSPLHF	TGCGCCGGCGATCAGGGGACGAGGGTCTCCTATAATTCACCCCTCCACTTT
NA	TRBV7-2	TRBJ2-5	NA	CASSYNVQETQYF	TGTGCCAGCAGCTACAACGTTCAAGAGACCCAGTACTTC
NA	TRBV7-8	TRBJ2-1	many	CASLRGNEQFF	TGTGCCTCCCTAAGAGGCAATGAGCAGTTCTTC
NA	TRBV5-1	TRBJ2-5	NA	CASSLEGRETQYF	TGCGCCAGCAGCTTGGAGGGACGAGAGACCCAGTACTTC